Presented here are 5 T cell receptor beta chains from one specimen sequenced in a study of glioma-infiltrating T cells. The iRepertoire nested amplicon-rescue multiplex PCR amplified TCR alpha and beta CDR3s from RNA. TCRdb reanalysed the multiplex PCR reads using MiXCR and keeps one entry per CDR3 protein. Altogether under 200,000 distinct CDR3 sequences are present, more than 35% being singletons, with the ten largest covering roughly 5.2%. Sequenced material: glioma tissue, nonneoplastic brain tissue, or PBMCs (not recorded which). All receptors derive from a human donor with low-grade glioma or glioblastoma, undergoing nonglioma brain surgery, or in good health (not recorded which).

Worth noting for this clonotype: A much more abundant neighbour one base away suggests this may be a read error. The chain recombines TRBV28 with TRBJ2-7, with D tentatively TRBD2 (5 bases). Trimming cost V 7 bases and J 9 bases, with 19 bases left between them. The CDR3 has 13 amino acids. The germline CDR1 and CDR2 sequences are MDHEN and SYDVKM. The CDR3 loop reads CASTNPQQRMQYF. The CDR3, as DNA: TGTGCCAGCACCAACCCCCAACAGCGGATGCAGTACTTC.

In its sample, this clonotype was seen many times. The chain combines TRBV6-1 with TRBJ1-1; no reliable D call. The ends were cut back, 6 bases at V and 0 bases at J, with 11 bases in the middle. This CDR3 is built from 14 residues. Germline V gene lookup returns CDR1 MNHNS and CDR2 SASEGT. The CDR3 coding sequence is TGTGCCAGCAGCTACGGGGAAATGAACACTGAAGCTTTCTTT. It encodes CASSYGEMNTEAFF.

The V gene is TRBV7-3, the J gene TRBJ2-1; D unclear. The germline gives CDR1 SGHTA, CDR2 FQGTGA. The CDR3 consists of 14 residues. V was clipped by 0 bases and J by 4 bases, with 7 bases between them. The CDR3 DNA is TGTGCCAGCAGCTTAACGAGCGTTTACAATGAGCAGTTCTTC. It yields the protein CASSLTSVYNEQFF.

This chain joins TRBV12-3 or TRBV12-4 and TRBJ2-1, with TRBD2 identical over 7 bases. Trimming took 5 bases from V and 0 from J; bases not matched to a gene: 10. The CDR3 spans 17 residues. The CDR3 nucleotides read TGTGCCAGCAGTAAAGGACTAGACCCTAGCTCCTACAATGAGCAGTTCTTC. This encodes CASSKGLDPSSYNEQFF.

On this clonotype: The junction departs from germline at one end; a sequencing error may be responsible. This rearrangement joins TRBV15 to TRBJ2-1; TRBD1 matches at 8 bases. The CDR3 spans 16 residues. Germline V lookup: CDR1 LNHNV, CDR2 YYDKDF (reference sequence). The CDR3 DNA follows: TGTGACACCAGCAAGGACAGGGACAGAGGAAGAAATGAGCAGTTCTTC. Residues: CDTSKDRDRGRNEQFF.